The 10 T cell receptor beta chains below all came from one sample that was sequenced in a study of T cells in localized non-small cell lung cancer. Using immunoSEQ multiplex PCR, the repertoire was profiled, and TCRdb retains in-frame clones only, with some absent. The sample has 35,000 to 45,000 clones; 80% to 85% are singletons. This specimen consisted of peripheral blood mononuclear cells, obtained before any cancer treatment. The receptors stem from a male donor at least 60 years old with stage II lung adenocarcinoma.

The gene calls are TRBV11-2 and TRBJ2-3; tentatively, D is TRBD1 (6 bases). CDR1 is SGHAT, CDR2 FQNNGV, per germline. The V gene lost 1 base and the J gene lost 2 bases, with 10 bases spanning the gap. The CDR3 is 15 amino acids. CDR3: CASSLGGHTTDTQYF. CDR3 coding DNA: TGTGCCAGCAGCTTAGGGGGACATACCACAGATACGCAGTATTTT.

This sequence joins TRBV28 and TRBJ1-3, with 8 bases identical to TRBD1. The V gene's germline CDR1 is MDHEN and CDR2 SYDVKM. V was pared by 6 bases and J by 0 bases, with 4 bases of the junction left unmatched. The CDR3 is 15 amino acids. The CDR3 sequence: CASSSQGASGNTIYF. The CDR3 region has the DNA TGTGCCAGCAGCTCTCAGGGGGCCTCTGGAAACACCATATATTTT.

The chain links TRBV7-3 to TRBJ1-2; TRBD1 matches 8 bases. This CDR3 region has 14 residues. Germline loops: CDR1 SGHTA, CDR2 FQGTGA. Germline trimming cut 5 bases from V and 6 bases from J; bases unmatched to any gene: 8. CDR3 region: CASSLPQGENGYTF. CDR3 nucleotide sequence: TGTGCCAGCAGCCTGCCACAGGGGGAGAATGGCTACACCTTC.

In its sample, this clone was seen once. The chain is built from TRBV30 and TRBJ1-1; D not resolved. Germline lookup yields CDR1 GTSNPN and CDR2 SVGIG (reference sequence). The length of the CDR3 is 13 residues. V lost 3 bases and J 2 bases, leaving 10 bases between the germline ends. The CDR3 DNA reads TGTGCCTGGAGGTGGGCAGCCAACACTGAAGCTTTCTTT. Translating gives CAWRWAANTEAFF.

The chain is built from TRBV6-5 and TRBJ1-6; no clear D gene. The V and J ends lost 2 bases and 7 bases respectively, with 3 bases between them. Germline V CDR1 and CDR2: MNHEY, SVGAGI. This CDR3 is 12 amino acids long. Here the CDR3 reads CASSYGNSPLHF. The CDR3 DNA is TGTGCCAGCAGTTACGGCAATTCACCCCTCCACTTT.

The chain employs TRBV6-5 and TRBJ1-5; possibly TRBD1 for D (5 bases). Germline V gives CDR1 MNHEY, CDR2 SVGAGI. The length of the CDR3 is 12 residues. The V and J ends lost 8 bases and 5 bases respectively, with 10 bases between them. CDR3 coding DNA: TGTGCCAGCCGGTGGGGGGATCAGCCCCAGCATTTT. It yields the protein CASRWGDQPQHF.

This chain joins TRBV11-3 and TRBJ1-1; tentatively, D is TRBD1 (5 bases). V lost 5 bases and J lost 1, with 11 bases in between. CDR3 length: 14 residues. CDR1 and CDR2 (germline): SGHNT, YENEEA. The CDR3 protein is CASSPDTSNTEAFF. Written as DNA, the CDR3 is TGTGCCAGCAGCCCGGACACCTCGAACACTGAAGCTTTCTTT.

V and J are TRBV20-1 and TRBJ2-3, with 7 bases matching TRBD1. The germline gives CDR1 DFQATT, CDR2 SNEGSKA (reference sequence). This CDR3 comprises 11 residues. V was pared by 6 bases and J by 11 bases, with 8 bases of the junction left unmatched. CDR3 amino acids: CSAPLAGGQYF. DNA for the CDR3: TGCAGTGCCCCATTGGCAGGGGGGCAGTATTTT.

The rearrangement uses TRBV9 and TRBJ2-2, with a tentative D call TRBD2 (6 bases). Germline V gene data show CDR1 as SGDLS and CDR2 as YYNGEE. The V end lost 0 bases, the J end lost 5 bases, and 11 bases lay between the germline ends. The CDR3 is made up of 15 amino acids. CDR3 sequence reads: CASSVDIGGTGELFF. The CDR3 DNA is TGTGCCAGCAGCGTAGATATTGGGGGGACCGGGGAGCTGTTTTTT.

This rearrangement joins TRBV19 to TRBJ1-2, with D unclear. This CDR3 comprises 14 residues. Germline V gene data show CDR1 as LNHDA and CDR2 as SQIVND (reference sequence). Trimming cost V 6 bases and J 7 bases, with 18 bases left between them. The CDR3 nucleotides are TGTGCCAGTAGCGTTAATACAGTAGCAGCTGGCTACACCTTC. Translation gives CASSVNTVAAGYTF.